These 21 T cell receptor beta chains were sequenced from one sample in a study of CD4 T cells in relation to SARS-CoV-2 and coronaviruses. Unexposed donor CD4+ T cells date from about 2010-2019, before the COVID-19 pandemic. CD4+ T cells were isolated from the cells after roughly 11 days of culture. These TCRs are of unknown antigen specificity. Assay used: immunoSEQ multiplex PCR; TCRdb lists only in-frame clones, some missing. The sample comprises 25,000 to 30,000 clones, 74% of which are singletons, and less than 25% rests with the top ten. The source material was CD4+ T cells from PBMCs, cultured in vitro. These receptors were collected from a human donor in good health.

This clone showed up just a few times. This chain joins TRBV11-2 and TRBJ2-7; either TRBD1 or TRBD2 may fit D (5 bases each). CDR1 SGHAT and CDR2 FQNNGV come from the germline V gene. The CDR3 contains 15 residues. V lost 2 bases and J lost 6, with 17 bases in between. CDR3 sequence reads: CASSLSGHPGAEQYF. CDR3 coding DNA: TGTGCCAGCAGCTTATCCGGACATCCCGGGGCCGAGCAGTACTTC.

V and J are TRBV21-1 and TRBJ2-7; TRBD2 is the table's D call and was not checked against the DNA. TRBV21-1 is deemed a pseudogene. There are 14 residues in the CDR3. The CDR3 DNA is TGTGCCAGCAGAGGACTAGCTGCCGTTTACGAGCAGTACTTC. Its protein is CASRGLAAVYEQYF.

The chain is built from TRBV12-5 and TRBJ1-4, with a weak D call TRBD1 (5 bases). V gave up 2 bases and J gave up 1 base, with 23 bases separating them. This CDR3 comprises 20 residues. Germline CDR1 is LGHNT and CDR2 is FRNRAP. CDR3 nucleotides: TGTGCTAGTGGTTTGAGCCCCCGGGGGGGATTACTGGTAACTAATGAAAAACTGTTTTTT. This translates into CASGLSPRGGLLVTNEKLFF.

The genes are TRBV5-1 and TRBJ2-1; D might be TRBD1 (6 bases). Looked up from germline, CDR1 is SGHRS and CDR2 is YFSETQ. The V end lost 5 bases, the J end lost 1 base, and 13 bases lay between the germline ends. The CDR3 consists of 15 residues. The CDR3 nucleotides are TGCGCCAGCAGACCTAACACAGGGTCCTACAATGAGCAGTTCTTC. Encoded protein: CASRPNTGSYNEQFF.

As DNA, the CDR3 is TGTGCCAGCAGCTTAGCCCTTCCGGGGGGCGGGGGTGAAGCTTTCTTT. Protein sequence: CASSLALPGGGGEAFF. The V call is TRBV7-2, the J call TRBJ1-1; D is perhaps TRBD1 (6 bases). V dropped 0 bases and J dropped 7 bases, with 18 bases sitting between them. The length of the CDR3 is 16 residues. Per germline, CDR1 SGHTA and CDR2 FQGNSA.

The gene calls are TRBV6-5 and TRBJ1-3; no clear D. Trimming left V 0 bases short and J 0 bases short, with 6 bases between. The CDR3 runs to 15 residues. Germline V lookup: CDR1 MNHEY, CDR2 SVGAGI. CDR3 in DNA: TGTGCCAGCAGTTACTCCATGTACTCTGGAAACACCATATATTTT. Protein sequence: CASSYSMYSGNTIYF.

J is TRBJ2-2 and V is TRBV7-9; D may be TRBD1 or TRBD2 (5 bases each). The V end lost 0 bases, the J end lost 6 bases, and 5 bases lay between the germline ends. Germline values: CDR1 SEHNR, CDR2 FQNEAQ (reference sequence). The CDR3 length is 13 residues. The CDR3 region is CASSLAGAGELFF. In DNA, the CDR3 is TGTGCCAGCAGCTTAGCGGGGGCCGGGGAGCTGTTTTTT.

This chain uses TRBV7-9 with TRBJ2-1; TRBD2 aligns across 9 bases. The CDR3 runs to 15 residues. The germline CDR1 and CDR2 sequences are SEHNR and FQNEAQ (reference sequence). The ends lost 1 base at V and 8 bases at J; junction bases unmatched: 6. Written as DNA, the CDR3 is TGTGCCAGCAGCTTAGGTCTAGCGGGGTCCGATGAGCAGTTCTTC. It specifies CASSLGLAGSDEQFF.

The V gene is TRBV3-1 (or the pseudogene TRBV3-2), the J gene TRBJ2-7; TRBD1 might be the D (5 bases). This CDR3 is built from 15 residues. The V and J ends lost 0 bases and 5 bases respectively, with 14 bases between them. CDR1 is LGHDT, CDR2 YNNKEL, per germline (reference sequence). The CDR3 bases are TGTGCCAGCAGCCAAGATCTAGTAGGGGAAAACGAGCAGTACTTC. Its protein is CASSQDLVGENEQYF.

The CDR3 region has the DNA TGCGCCAGCAGCCAAGAAGTGCTCAGGCCCAGGGTCCCCGGGGAGCTGTTTTTT. Protein product: CASSQEVLRPRVPGELFF. This sequence joins TRBV4-1 and TRBJ2-2, with D maybe TRBD1 (5 bases). This CDR3 is built from 18 residues. Looked up from germline, CDR1 is MGHRA and CDR2 is YSYEKL. Trimming left V 0 bases short and J 6 bases short, with 20 bases between.

The V call is TRBV7-2, the J call TRBJ2-6; no clear D. Germline loops: CDR1 SGHTA, CDR2 FQGNSA. The CDR3 spans 15 residues. Trimming cost V 3 bases and J 0 bases, with 6 bases left between them. In nucleotides, the CDR3 is TGTGCCAGCAGCTTGCCCCTCTCTGGGGCCAACGTCCTGACTTTC. As protein: CASSLPLSGANVLTF.

J is TRBJ1-2 and V is TRBV20-1, with D tentatively TRBD1 (5 bases). Germline V gene sequence: CDR1 DFQATT, CDR2 SNEGSKA (reference sequence). The CDR3 runs to 12 residues. The V and J ends lost 3 bases and 3 bases respectively, with 8 bases between them. The CDR3 coding sequence is TGCAGTGCTAGTGTAGGGGACTATGGCTACACCTTC. This encodes CSASVGDYGYTF.

This clone was recorded once. The chain carries TRBV11-2 and TRBJ2-2; no clear D gene. The germline CDR1 and CDR2 sequences are SGHAT and FQNNGV. Trimming took 1 base from V and 7 from J, leaving 13 bases between them. The CDR3 runs 15 residues. CDR3 sequence reads: CASSLVAEHLGELFF. The CDR3 DNA is TGTGCCAGCAGCTTAGTGGCGGAACACCTCGGGGAGCTGTTTTTT.

The chain carries TRBV7-8 and TRBJ2-2; D remains ambiguous. The CDR3 runs 14 residues. Germline lookup yields CDR1 SGHVS and CDR2 FQNEAQ. Trimming cost V 5 bases and J 5 bases, with 12 bases left between them. CDR3 coding DNA: TGTGCCAGCAGCCCTACGTGGGAAACCGGGGAGCTGTTTTTT. It specifies CASSPTWETGELFF. Full variable domain (missing parts from reference TRBV7-8 and TRBJ2-2): GAGVSQSPRYKVAKRGQDVALRCDPISGHVSLFWYQQALGQGPEFLTYFQNEAQLDKSGLPSDRFFAERPEGSVSTLKIQRTQQEDSAVYLCASSPTWETGELFFGEGSRLTVL.

The chain couples TRBV27 to TRBJ2-1; D uncertain. CDR3 size: 12 residues. CDR1 and CDR2 from the germline V gene are MNHEY and SMNVEV (reference sequence). The CDR3 here is CACRSSYNEQFF. CDR3 in DNA: TGTGCGTGCAGGAGCTCCTACAATGAGCAGTTCTTC.

The chain links TRBV5-5 to TRBJ1-5, with D unresolved. Germline CDR1 and CDR2: SGHKS and YYEKEE (reference sequence). Trimming took 0 bases from V and 6 from J, leaving 16 bases between them. This CDR3 has 16 amino acids. This chain's CDR3 is CASSLVGHVGGQPQHF. Written as DNA, the CDR3 is TGTGCCAGCAGCTTGGTAGGTCACGTCGGAGGTCAGCCCCAGCATTTT. Filled out from reference TRBV5-5 and TRBJ1-5, the complete variable domain reads DAGVTQSPTHLIKTRGQQVTLRCSPISGHKSVSWYQQVLGQGPQFIFQYYEKEERGRGNFPDRFSARQFPNYSSELNVNALLLGDSALYLCASSLVGHVGGQPQHFGDGTRLSIL.

The V call is TRBV12-3 or TRBV12-4, the J call TRBJ1-2, with D possibly TRBD1 on 6 matching bases. Trimming pared 5 bases from V and 9 bases from J, leaving 16 bases between. The CDR3 contains 13 residues. This CDR3 is CASSTTGSESYTF. CDR3 nucleotides: TGTGCCAGCAGTACGACAGGTTCTGAGAGCTACACCTTC.

This sequence joins TRBV10-1 and TRBJ2-5; 7 nucleotides align to TRBD2. This CDR3 is 15 amino acids long. V trimming: 0 bases; J trimming: 6 bases; junction bases outside the gene matches: 7. Germline V lookup: CDR1 WNHNN, CDR2 SYGVQD (reference sequence). The CDR3 bases are TGCGCCAGCAGTGAGTCGACCGGGGGGTCGCAGACCCAGTACTTC. This encodes CASSESTGGSQTQYF.

V and J are TRBV7-3 and TRBJ2-5; maybe TRBD2 (6 bases). This CDR3 is built from 14 residues. V dropped 2 bases and J dropped 4 bases, with 11 bases sitting between them. Per the germline V gene, CDR1 is SGHTA and CDR2 is FQGTGA. The CDR3 bases are TGTGCCAGCAGCTTAGGGGGGACCCCAGAGACCCAGTACTTC. It encodes CASSLGGTPETQYF.

The V gene is TRBV25-1, the J gene TRBJ2-7; TRBD1 matches 8 bases. Trimming at V came to 1 base and at J to 3 bases, leaving 11 bases not matched to a gene. The CDR3 is made up of 17 amino acids. The germline gives CDR1 MGHDK, CDR2 SYGVNS. This chain's CDR3 is CASSESGGGTGFYEQYF. In DNA form, the CDR3 reads TGTGCCAGCAGTGAATCTGGGGGCGGGACAGGCTTCTACGAGCAGTACTTC.

The chain employs TRBV20-1 and TRBJ2-7, with no clear D. The CDR3 contains 11 residues. Trimming cost V 6 bases and J 3 bases, with 9 bases left between them. The germline V gene has CDR1 DFQATT and CDR2 SNEGSKA (reference sequence). As DNA, the CDR3 is TGCAGTGCCGATGACAACTACGAGCAGTACTTC. Translation gives CSADDNYEQYF.